The following is a TCR beta chain sequence with its context. The sample comes from a study of T cell changes during pregnancy in multiple sclerosis. This CDR3 comprises 17 residues. The junction had 9 bases not matched to a gene; V was cut back by 1 base and J by 1 base. Per the germline V gene, CDR1 is SGDLS and CDR2 is YYNGEE. TCRdb keeps only in-frame clones here, not all; method: immunoSEQ multiplex PCR. This sample has about 40,000 clones; 80% to 90% occur once, and the top ten carry roughly 0.5%. The chain combines TRBV9 with TRBJ2-5; 8 bases fit TRBD1. Sample: CD4+ T cells from peripheral blood mononuclear cells, taken in the first trimester of pregnancy. This receptor was identified in a female donor with multiple sclerosis, enrolled in a pregnancy study. CDR3 sequence (DNA): TGTGCCAGCAGCGTACACGGACAGGGAAGGGGCCAAGAGACCCAGTACTTC. It specifies CASSVHGQGRGQETQYF.